This TCR beta chain was profiled in a study of control samples from healthy donors and cancer patients. The germline CDR1 and CDR2 sequences are LNHNV and YYDKDF (reference sequence). The CDR3 totals 13 residues. V was shortened by 0 bases and J by 5 bases, with 7 bases between the two germline ends. Using immunoSEQ multiplex PCR, the repertoire was profiled, and TCRdb retains in-frame clones only, with some absent. The sample includes under 200,000 clones, about 90% seen only once; the top ten take 4.5% to 6%. V gene TRBV15 combines with J gene TRBJ1-2; no definite D call. The clonotype originates from a woman aged 30 to 39 in good health. The sample consisted of blood. CDR3 amino acids: CATSRERIYGYTF. The CDR3 DNA reads as TGTGCCACCAGCAGAGAGAGGATTTATGGCTACACCTTC.